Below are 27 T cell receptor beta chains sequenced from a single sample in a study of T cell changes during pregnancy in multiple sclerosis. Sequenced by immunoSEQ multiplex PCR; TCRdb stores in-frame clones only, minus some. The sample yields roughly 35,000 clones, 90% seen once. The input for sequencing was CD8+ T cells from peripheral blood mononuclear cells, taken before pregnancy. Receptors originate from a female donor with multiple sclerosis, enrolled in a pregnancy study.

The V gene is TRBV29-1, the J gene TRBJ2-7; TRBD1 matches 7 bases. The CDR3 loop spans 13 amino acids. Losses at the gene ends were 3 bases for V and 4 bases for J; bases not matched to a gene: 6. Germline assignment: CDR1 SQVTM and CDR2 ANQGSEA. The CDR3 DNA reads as TGCAGCGTTGAGGAACCCAGGGGGTACGAGCAGTACTTC. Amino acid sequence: CSVEEPRGYEQYF.

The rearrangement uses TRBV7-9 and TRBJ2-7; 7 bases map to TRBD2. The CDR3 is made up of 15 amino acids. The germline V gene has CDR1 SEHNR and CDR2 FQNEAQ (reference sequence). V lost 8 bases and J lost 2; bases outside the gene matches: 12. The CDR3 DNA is TGTGCCAGCGCGACTCGGGGGGTCAATGCCTACGAGCAGTACTTC. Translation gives CASATRGVNAYEQYF.

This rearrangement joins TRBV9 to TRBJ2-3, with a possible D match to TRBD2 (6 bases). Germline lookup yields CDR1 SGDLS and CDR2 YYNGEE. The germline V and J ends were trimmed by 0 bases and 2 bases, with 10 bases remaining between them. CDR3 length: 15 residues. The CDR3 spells CASSVVGGYTDTQYF. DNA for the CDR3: TGTGCCAGCAGCGTAGTCGGGGGTTACACAGATACGCAGTATTTT.

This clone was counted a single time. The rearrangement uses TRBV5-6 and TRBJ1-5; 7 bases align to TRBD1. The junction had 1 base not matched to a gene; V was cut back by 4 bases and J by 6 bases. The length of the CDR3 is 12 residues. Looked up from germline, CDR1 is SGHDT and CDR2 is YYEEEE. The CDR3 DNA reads TGTGCCAGCAGCCCAGGGGGTCAGCCCCAGCATTTT. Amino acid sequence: CASSPGGQPQHF.

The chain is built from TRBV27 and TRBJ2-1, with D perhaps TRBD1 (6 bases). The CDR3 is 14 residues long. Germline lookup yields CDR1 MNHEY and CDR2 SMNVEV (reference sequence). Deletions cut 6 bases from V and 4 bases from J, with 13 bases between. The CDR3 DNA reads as TGTGCCAGCAGCACAGGGACATCTTACAATGAGCAGTTCTTC. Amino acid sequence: CASSTGTSYNEQFF.

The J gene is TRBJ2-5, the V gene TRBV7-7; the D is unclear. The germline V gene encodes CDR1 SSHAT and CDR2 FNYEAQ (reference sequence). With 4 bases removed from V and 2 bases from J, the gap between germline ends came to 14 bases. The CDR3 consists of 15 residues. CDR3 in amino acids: CASSSADWKQETQYF. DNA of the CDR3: TGTGCCAGCAGCTCCGCGGATTGGAAACAAGAGACCCAGTACTTC. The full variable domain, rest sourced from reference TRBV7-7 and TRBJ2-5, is GAGVSQSPRYKVTKRGQDVTLRCDPISSHATLYWYQQALGQGPEFLTYFNYEAQPDKSGLPSDRFSAERPEGSISTLTIQRTEQRDSAMYRCASSSADWKQETQYFGPGTRLLVL.

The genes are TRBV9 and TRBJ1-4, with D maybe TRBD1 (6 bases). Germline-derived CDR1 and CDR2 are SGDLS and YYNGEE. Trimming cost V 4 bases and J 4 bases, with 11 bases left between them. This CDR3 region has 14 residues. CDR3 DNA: TGTGCCAGCAGCTTACAGGGCGGTAATGAAAAACTGTTTTTT. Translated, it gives CASSLQGGNEKLFF.

The DNA for the CDR3 is TGTGCCAGCAGTGATCTCCGGTACGAGCAGTACTTC. Translation: CASSDLRYEQYF. The V gene is TRBV25-1, the J gene TRBJ2-7; D unclear. The CDR3 has 12 amino acids. Deletions cut 3 bases from V and 4 bases from J, with 7 bases between. Germline V gene data show CDR1 as MGHDK and CDR2 as SYGVNS.

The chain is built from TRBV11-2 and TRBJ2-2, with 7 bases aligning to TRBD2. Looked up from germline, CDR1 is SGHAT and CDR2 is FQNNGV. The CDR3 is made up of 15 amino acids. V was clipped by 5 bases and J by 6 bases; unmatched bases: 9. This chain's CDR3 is CASSNWPGGPGELFF. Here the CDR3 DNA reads TGTGCCAGCAGCAACTGGCCGGGGGGACCCGGGGAGCTGTTTTTT.

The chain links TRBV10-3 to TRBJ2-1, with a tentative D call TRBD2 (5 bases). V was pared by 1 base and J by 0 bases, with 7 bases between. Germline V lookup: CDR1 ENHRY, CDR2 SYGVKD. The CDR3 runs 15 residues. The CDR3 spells CAISEYGNSYNEQFF. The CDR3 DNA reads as TGTGCCATCAGTGAGTACGGGAACTCCTACAATGAGCAGTTCTTC.

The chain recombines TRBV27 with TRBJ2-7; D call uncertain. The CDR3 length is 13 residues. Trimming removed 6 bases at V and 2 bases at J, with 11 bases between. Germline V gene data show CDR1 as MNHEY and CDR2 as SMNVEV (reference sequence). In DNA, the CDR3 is TGTGCCAGCAGCTTGAGCCCCACCTACGAGCAGTACTTC. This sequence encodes CASSLSPTYEQYF.

The chain's CDR3 is CASSYGTGGFQPQHF. The CDR3 DNA follows: TGTGCCAGCAGCTATGGGACAGGGGGATTTCAGCCCCAGCATTTT. The chain joins TRBV5-6 to TRBJ1-5; 11 nucleotides line up with TRBD1. CDR3 length equals 15 residues. The germline CDR1 and CDR2 sequences are SGHDT and YYEEEE. Trimming removed 3 bases from V and 6 bases from J; junction bases left unmatched: 5.

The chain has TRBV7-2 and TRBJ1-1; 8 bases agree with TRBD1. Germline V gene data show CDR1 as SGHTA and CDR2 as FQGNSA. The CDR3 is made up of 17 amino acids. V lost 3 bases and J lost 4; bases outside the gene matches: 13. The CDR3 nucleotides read TGTGCCAGCAGCTTTACCAGGGGGCTTGGAATCGGCACTGAAGCTTTCTTT. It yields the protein CASSFTRGLGIGTEAFF.

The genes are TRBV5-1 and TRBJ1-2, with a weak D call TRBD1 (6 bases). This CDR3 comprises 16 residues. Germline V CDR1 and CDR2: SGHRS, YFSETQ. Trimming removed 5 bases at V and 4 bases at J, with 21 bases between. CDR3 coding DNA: TGCGCCAGCAGTGAGAAGGGACACCGTCTTATCTATGGCTACACCTTC. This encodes CASSEKGHRLIYGYTF.

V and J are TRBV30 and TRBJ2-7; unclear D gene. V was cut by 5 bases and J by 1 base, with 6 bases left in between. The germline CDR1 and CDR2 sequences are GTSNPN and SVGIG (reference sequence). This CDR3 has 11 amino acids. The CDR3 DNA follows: TGTGCCTGGCAGGTTTCCTACGAGCAGTACTTC. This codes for CAWQVSYEQYF. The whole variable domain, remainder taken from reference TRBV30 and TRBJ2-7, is SQTIHQWPATLVQPVGSPLSLECTVEGTSNPNLYWYRQAAGRGLQLLFYSVGIGQISSEVPQNLSASRPQDRQFILSSKKLLLSDSGFYLCAWQVSYEQYFGPGTRLTVT.

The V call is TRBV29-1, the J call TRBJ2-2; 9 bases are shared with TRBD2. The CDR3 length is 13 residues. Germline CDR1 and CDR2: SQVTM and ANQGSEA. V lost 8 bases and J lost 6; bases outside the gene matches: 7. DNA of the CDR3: TGCAGCACGCGGGAGGGCCATCCCGGGGAGCTGTTTTTT. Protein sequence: CSTREGHPGELFF.

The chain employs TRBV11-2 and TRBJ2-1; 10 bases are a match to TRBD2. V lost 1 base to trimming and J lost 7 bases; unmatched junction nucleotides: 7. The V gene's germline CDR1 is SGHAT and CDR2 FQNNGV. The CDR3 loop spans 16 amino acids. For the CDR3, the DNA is TGTGCCAGCAGCTTAGGGGTCGGGACTAGCGTTAATGAGCAGTTCTTC. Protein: CASSLGVGTSVNEQFF.

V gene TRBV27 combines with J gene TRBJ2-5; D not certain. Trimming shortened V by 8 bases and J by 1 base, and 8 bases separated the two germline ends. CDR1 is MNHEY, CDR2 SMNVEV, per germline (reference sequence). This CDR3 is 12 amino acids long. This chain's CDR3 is CASGLIQETQYF. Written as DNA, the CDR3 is TGTGCCAGCGGTCTAATCCAAGAGACCCAGTACTTC.

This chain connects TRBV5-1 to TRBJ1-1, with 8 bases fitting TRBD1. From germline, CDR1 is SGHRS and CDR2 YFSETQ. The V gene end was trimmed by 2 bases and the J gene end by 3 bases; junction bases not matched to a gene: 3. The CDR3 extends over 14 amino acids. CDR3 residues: CASSLGQGYTEAFF. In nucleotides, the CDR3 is TGCGCCAGCAGCTTAGGACAGGGATACACTGAAGCTTTCTTT. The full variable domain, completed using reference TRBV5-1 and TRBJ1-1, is KAGVTQTPRYLIKTRGQQVTLSCSPISGHRSVSWYQQTPGQGLQFLFEYFSETQRNKGNFPGRFSGRQFSNSRSEMNVSTLELGDSALYLCASSLGQGYTEAFFGQGTRLTVV.

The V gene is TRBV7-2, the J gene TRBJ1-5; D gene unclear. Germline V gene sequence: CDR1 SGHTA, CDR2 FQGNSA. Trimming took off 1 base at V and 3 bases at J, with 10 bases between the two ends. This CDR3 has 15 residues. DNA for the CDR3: TGTGCCAGCAGCTTAGTTATCGGGAACAATCAGCCCCAGCATTTT. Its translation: CASSLVIGNNQPQHF.

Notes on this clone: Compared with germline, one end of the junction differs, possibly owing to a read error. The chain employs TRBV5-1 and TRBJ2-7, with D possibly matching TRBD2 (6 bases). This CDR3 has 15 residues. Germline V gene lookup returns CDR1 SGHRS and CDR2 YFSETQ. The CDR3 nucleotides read TGCGCCAGCCGCTTAGACGGGACTCAACGTTACGAGCAGTACTTC. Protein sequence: CASRLDGTQRYEQYF.

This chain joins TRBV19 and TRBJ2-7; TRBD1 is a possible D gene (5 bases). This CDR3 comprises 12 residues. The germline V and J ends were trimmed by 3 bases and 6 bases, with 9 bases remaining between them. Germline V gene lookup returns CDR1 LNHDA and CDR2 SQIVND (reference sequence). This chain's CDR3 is CASSIQGTEQYF. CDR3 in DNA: TGTGCCAGTAGTATCCAGGGTACCGAGCAGTACTTC.

The DNA for the CDR3 is TGTGCCAGCAGCGTAGACCAGGGCGCCCAAGAGACCCAGTACTTC. Translated: CASSVDQGAQETQYF. This sequence joins TRBV9 and TRBJ2-5; tentative D call: TRBD1 (5 bases). Germline V gene sequence: CDR1 SGDLS, CDR2 YYNGEE. This CDR3 has 15 amino acids. V lost 0 bases, J lost 1 base, and 10 bases lay in between.

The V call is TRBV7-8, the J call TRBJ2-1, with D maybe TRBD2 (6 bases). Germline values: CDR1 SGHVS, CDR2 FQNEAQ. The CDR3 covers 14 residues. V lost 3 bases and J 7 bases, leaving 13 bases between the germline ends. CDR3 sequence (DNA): TGTGCCAGCAGCTTGGAGGGCCCGGTAAATGAGCAGTTCTTC. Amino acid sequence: CASSLEGPVNEQFF.

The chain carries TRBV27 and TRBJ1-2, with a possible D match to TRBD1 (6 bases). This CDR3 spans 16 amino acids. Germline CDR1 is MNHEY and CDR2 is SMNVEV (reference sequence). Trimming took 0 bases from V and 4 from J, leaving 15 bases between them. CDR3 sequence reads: CASSLSKAGAPYGYTF. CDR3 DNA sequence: TGTGCCAGCAGTTTATCGAAGGCAGGGGCTCCCTATGGCTACACCTTC.

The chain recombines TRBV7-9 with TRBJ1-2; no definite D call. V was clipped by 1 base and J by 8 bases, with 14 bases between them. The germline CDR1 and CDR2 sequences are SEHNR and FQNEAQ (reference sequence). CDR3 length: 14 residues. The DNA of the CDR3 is TGTGCCAGCAGCTTAGGGCCAGGTGGAAAGGGCTACACCTTC. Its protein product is CASSLGPGGKGYTF. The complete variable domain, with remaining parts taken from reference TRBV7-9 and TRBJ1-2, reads DTGVSQNPRHKITKRGQNVTFRCDPISEHNRLYWYRQTLGQGPEFLTYFQNEAQLEKSRLLSDRFSAERPKGSFSTLEIQRTEQGDSAMYLCASSLGPGGKGYTFGSGTRLTVV.

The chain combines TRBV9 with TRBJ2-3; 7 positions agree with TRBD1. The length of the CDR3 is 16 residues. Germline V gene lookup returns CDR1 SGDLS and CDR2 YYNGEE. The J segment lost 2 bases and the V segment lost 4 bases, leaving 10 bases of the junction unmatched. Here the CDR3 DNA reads TGTGCCAGCAGCCCGCGACAGGGTCGGTCCACAGATACGCAGTATTTT. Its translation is CASSPRQGRSTDTQYF.